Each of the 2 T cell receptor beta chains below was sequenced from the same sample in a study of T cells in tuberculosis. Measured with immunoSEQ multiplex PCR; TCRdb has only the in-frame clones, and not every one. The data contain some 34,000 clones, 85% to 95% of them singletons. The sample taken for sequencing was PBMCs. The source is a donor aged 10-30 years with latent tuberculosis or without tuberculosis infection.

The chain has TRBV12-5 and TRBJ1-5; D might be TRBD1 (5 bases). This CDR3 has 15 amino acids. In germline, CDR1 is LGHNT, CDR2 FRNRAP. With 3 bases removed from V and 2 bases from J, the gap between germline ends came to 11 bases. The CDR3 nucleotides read TGTGCTAGTGGTTTCGACAGCGGGGGCAATCAGCCCCAGCATTTT. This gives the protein CASGFDSGGNQPQHF.

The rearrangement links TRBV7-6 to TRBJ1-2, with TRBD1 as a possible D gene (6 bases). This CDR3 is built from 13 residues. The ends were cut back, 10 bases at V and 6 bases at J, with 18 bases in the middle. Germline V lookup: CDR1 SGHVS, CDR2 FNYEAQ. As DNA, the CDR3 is TGTGCCATCTCTAACGGACAGCTCGATGGCTACACCTTC. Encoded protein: CAISNGQLDGYTF.